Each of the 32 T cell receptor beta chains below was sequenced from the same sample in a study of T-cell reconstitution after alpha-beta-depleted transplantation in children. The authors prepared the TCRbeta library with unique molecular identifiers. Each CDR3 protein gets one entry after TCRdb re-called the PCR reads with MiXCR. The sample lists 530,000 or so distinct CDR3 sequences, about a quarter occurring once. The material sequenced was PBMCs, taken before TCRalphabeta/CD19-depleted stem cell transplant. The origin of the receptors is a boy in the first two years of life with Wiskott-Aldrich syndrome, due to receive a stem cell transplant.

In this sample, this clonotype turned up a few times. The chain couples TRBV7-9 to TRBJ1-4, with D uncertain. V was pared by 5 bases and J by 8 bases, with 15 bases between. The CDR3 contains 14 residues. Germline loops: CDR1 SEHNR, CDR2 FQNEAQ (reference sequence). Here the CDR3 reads CASSPVALQEKLFF. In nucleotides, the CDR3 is TGTGCCAGCAGCCCGGTGGCCCTACAGGAAAAACTGTTTTTT.

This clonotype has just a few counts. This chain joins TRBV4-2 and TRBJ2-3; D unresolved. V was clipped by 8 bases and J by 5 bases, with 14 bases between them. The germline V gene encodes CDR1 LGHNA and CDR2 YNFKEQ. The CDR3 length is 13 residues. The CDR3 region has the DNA TGTGCCAGCCAAGGTGTTTTGGGAGATACGCAGTATTTT. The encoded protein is CASQGVLGDTQYF.

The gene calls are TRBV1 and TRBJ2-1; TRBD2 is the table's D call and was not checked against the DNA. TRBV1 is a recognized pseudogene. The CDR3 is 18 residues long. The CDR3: CTSSVGLAGFTPYNEQFF. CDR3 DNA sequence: TGCACCAGCAGCGTGGGACTAGCGGGATTCACCCCCTACAATGAGCAGTTCTTC.

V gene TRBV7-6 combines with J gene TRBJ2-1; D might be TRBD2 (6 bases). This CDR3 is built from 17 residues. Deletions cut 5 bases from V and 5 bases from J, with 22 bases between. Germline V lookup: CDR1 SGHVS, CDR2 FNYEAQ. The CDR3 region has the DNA TGTGCCAGCAGCCCGGGACTTCCGGGAGTGGAAGACAATGAGCAGTTCTTC. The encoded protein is CASSPGLPGVEDNEQFF. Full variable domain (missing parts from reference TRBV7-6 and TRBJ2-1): GAGVSQSPRYKVTKRGQDVALRCDPISGHVSLYWYRQALGQGPEFLTYFNYEAQQDKSGLPNDRFSAERPEGSISTLTIQRTEQRDSAMYRCASSPGLPGVEDNEQFFGPGTRLTVL.

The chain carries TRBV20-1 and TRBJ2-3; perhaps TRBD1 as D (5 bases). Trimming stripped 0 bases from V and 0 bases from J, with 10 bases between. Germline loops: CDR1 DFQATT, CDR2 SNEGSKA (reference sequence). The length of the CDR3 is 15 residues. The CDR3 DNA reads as TGCAGTGCTAGAGAACAGGTTTTTAGCACAGATACGCAGTATTTT. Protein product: CSAREQVFSTDTQYF.

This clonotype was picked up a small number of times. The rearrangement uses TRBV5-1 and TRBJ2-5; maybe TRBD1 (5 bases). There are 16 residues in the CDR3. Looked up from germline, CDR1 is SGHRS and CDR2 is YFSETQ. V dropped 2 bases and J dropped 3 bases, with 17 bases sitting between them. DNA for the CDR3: TGCGCCAGCAGCTTTCAGGGTCCCCTAATCAAAGAGACCCAGTACTTC. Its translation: CASSFQGPLIKETQYF.

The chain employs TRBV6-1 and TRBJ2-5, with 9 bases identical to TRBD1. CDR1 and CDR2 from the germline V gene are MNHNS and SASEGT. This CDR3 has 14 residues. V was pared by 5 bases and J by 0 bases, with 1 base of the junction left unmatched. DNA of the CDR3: TGTGCCAGCAGTCGACAGGGGGACCAAGAGACCCAGTACTTC. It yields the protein CASSRQGDQETQYF.

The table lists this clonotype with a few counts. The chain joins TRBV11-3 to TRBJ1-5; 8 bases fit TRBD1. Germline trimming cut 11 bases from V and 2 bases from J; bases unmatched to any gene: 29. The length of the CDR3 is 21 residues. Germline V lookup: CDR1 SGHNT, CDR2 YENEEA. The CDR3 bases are TGTGCCGTCCATGCAAGTCCCCTCCTGGACAGGGCCCCTTGGGGCAATCAGCCCCAGCATTTT. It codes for CAVHASPLLDRAPWGNQPQHF.

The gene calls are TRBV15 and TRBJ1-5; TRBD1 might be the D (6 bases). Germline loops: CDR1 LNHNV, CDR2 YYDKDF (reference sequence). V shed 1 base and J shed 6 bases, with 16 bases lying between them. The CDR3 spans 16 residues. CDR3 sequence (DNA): TGTGCCACCAGCAGAGGTCTGGGGGGGCCGGCTCAGCCCCAGCATTTT. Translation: CATSRGLGGPAQPQHF.

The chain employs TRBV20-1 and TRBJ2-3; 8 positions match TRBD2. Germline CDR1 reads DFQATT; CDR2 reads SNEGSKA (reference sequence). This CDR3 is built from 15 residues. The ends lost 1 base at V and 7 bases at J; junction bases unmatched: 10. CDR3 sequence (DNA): TGCAGTGCTAGAGCCGGGACTAGTTATGGTCATACGCAGTATTTT. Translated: CSARAGTSYGHTQYF.

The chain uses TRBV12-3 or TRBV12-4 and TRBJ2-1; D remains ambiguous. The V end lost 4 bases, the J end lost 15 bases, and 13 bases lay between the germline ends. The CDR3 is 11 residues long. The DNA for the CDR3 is TGTGCCAGCAGTTCCTCAAAGTTGGTGTTCTTC. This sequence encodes CASSSSKLVFF.

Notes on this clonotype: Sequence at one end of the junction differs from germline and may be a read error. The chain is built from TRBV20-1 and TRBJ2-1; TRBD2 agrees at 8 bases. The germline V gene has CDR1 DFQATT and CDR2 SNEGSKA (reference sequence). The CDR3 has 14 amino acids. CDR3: CSARDPKRPGLGLF. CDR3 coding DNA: TGCAGTGCTAGAGATCCCAAGAGACCGGGACTAGGCCTCTTC.

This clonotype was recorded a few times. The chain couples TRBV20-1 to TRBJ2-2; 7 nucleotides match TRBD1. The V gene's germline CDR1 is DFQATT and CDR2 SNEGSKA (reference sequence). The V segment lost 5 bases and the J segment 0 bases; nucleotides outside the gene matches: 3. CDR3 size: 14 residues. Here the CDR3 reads CSAWDRANTGELFF. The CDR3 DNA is TGCAGTGCTTGGGACAGAGCGAACACCGGGGAGCTGTTTTTT.

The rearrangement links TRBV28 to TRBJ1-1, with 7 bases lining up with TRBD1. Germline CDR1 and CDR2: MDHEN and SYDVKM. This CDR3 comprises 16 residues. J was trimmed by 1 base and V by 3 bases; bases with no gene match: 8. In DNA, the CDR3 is TGTGCCAGCAGTTTGGTGAAGGCAGGGGGGAACACTGAAGCTTTCTTT. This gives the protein CASSLVKAGGNTEAFF.

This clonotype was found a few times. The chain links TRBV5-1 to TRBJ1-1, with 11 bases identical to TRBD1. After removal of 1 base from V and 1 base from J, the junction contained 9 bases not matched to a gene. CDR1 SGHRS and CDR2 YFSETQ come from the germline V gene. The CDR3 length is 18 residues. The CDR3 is CASSLLLGQGAQNTEAFF. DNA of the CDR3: TGCGCCAGCAGCTTGCTGCTAGGACAGGGGGCGCAGAACACTGAAGCTTTCTTT. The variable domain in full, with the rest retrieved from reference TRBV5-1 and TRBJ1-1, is KAGVTQTPRYLIKTRGQQVTLSCSPISGHRSVSWYQQTPGQGLQFLFEYFSETQRNKGNFPGRFSGRQFSNSRSEMNVSTLELGDSALYLCASSLLLGQGAQNTEAFFGQGTRLTVV.

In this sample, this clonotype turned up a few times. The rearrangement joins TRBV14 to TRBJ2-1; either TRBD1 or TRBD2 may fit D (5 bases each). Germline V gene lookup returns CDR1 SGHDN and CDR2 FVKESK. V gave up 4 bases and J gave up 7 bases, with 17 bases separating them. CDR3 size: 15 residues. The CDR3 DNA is TGTGCCAGCAGCCCCGGGGCCCGCGTGGGAAATGAGCAGTTCTTC. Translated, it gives CASSPGARVGNEQFF.

DNA for the CDR3: TGCGCCAGCAGCCTAGCGGTCCGGGAAGGCTCCTACGAGCAGTACTTC. Translated, it gives CASSLAVREGSYEQYF. The V gene is TRBV5-1, the J gene TRBJ2-7; 7 positions agree with TRBD2. CDR1 is SGHRS, CDR2 YFSETQ, per germline. With 4 bases clipped from V and 0 bases from J, the junction kept 10 bases outside the gene matches. The CDR3 has 16 residues.

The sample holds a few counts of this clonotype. CDR3 sequence reads: CASSPVAGASYNEQFF. Written as DNA, the CDR3 is TGCGCCAGCAGCCCAGTAGCGGGAGCATCCTACAATGAGCAGTTCTTC. The gene calls are TRBV5-1 and TRBJ2-1; 9 bases are shared with TRBD2. Trimming took 4 bases from V and 1 from J; bases not matched to a gene: 6. The V gene's germline CDR1 is SGHRS and CDR2 YFSETQ. CDR3 size: 16 residues.

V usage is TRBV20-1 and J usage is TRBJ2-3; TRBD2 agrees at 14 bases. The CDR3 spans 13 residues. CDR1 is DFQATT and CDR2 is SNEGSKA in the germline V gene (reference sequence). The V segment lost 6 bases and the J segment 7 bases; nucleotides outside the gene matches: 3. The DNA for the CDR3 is TGCAGTGCCGGGACTAGCGGGAGTAATACGCAGTATTTT. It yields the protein CSAGTSGSNTQYF.

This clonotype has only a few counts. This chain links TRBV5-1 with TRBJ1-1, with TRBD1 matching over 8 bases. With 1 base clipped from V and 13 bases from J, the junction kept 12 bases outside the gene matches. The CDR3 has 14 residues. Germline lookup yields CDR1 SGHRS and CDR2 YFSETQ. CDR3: CASSLQGAGPTGFF. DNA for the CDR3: TGCGCCAGCAGCTTGCAGGGGGCAGGCCCGACGGGTTTCTTT.

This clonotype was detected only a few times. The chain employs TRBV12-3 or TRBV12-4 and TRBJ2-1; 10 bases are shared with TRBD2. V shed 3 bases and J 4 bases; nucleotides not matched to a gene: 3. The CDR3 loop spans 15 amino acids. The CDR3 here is CASSFGLAEYNEQFF. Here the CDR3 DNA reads TGTGCCAGCAGTTTCGGACTAGCGGAGTACAATGAGCAGTTCTTC.

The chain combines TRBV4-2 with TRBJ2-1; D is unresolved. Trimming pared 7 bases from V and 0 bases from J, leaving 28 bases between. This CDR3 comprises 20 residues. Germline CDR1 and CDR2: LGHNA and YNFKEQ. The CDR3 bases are TGTGCCAGCACCACCACCTCCGATGGTATGCGGCAGAGCTCCTACAATGAGCAGTTCTTC. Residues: CASTTTSDGMRQSSYNEQFF.

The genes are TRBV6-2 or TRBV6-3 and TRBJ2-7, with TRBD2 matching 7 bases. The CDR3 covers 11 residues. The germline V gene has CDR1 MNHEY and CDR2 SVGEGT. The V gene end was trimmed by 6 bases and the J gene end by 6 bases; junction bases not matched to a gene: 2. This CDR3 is CASRGLLEQYF. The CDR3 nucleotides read TGTGCCAGCAGGGGACTACTCGAGCAGTACTTC.

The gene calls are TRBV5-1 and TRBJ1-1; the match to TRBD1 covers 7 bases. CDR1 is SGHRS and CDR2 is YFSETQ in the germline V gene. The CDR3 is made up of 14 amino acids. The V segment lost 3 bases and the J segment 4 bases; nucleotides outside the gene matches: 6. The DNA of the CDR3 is TGCGCCAGCAGCTCAAGGACAGGACTCACTGAAGCTTTCTTT. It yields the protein CASSSRTGLTEAFF. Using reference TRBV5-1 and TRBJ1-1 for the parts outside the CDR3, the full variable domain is KAGVTQTPRYLIKTRGQQVTLSCSPISGHRSVSWYQQTPGQGLQFLFEYFSETQRNKGNFPGRFSGRQFSNSRSEMNVSTLELGDSALYLCASSSRTGLTEAFFGQGTRLTVV.

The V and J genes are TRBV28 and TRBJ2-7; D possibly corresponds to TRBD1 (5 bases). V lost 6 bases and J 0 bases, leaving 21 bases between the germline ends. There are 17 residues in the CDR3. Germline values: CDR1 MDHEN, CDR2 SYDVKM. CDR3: CASSSDRNLVSSYEQYF. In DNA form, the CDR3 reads TGTGCCAGCAGCTCCGACAGAAACCTCGTTAGCTCCTACGAGCAGTACTTC.

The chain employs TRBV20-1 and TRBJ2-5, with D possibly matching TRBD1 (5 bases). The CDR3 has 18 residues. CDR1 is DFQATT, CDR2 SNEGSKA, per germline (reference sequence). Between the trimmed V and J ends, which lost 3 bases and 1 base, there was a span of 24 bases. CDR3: CSARGLDTDDGVQETQYF. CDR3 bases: TGCAGTGCTAGGGGGTTGGACACGGACGATGGGGTCCAAGAGACCCAGTACTTC.

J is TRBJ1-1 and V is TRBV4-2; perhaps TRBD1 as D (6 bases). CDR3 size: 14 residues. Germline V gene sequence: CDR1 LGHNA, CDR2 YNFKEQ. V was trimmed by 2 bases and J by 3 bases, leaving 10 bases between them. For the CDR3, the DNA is TGTGCCAGCAGCCAAACGGGGGCGGACACTGAAGCTTTCTTT. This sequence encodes CASSQTGADTEAFF.

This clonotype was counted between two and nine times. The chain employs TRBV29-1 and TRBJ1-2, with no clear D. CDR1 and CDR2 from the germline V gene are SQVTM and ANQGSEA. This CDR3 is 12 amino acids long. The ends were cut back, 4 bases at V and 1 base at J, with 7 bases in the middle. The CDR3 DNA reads TGCAGCGTTGTGGCGGATAACTATGGCTACACCTTC. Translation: CSVVADNYGYTF.

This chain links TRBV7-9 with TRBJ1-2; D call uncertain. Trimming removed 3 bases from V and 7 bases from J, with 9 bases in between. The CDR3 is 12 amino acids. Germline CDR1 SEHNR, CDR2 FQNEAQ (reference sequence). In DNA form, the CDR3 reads TGTGCCAGCAGCTTTGCGATAGTTGGCTACACCTTC. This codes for CASSFAIVGYTF.

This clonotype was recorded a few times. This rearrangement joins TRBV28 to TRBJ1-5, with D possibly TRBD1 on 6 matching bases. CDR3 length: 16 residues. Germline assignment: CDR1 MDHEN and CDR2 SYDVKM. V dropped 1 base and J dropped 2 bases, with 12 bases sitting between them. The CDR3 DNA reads TGTGCCAGCAGTTTATTACAGGGCGGTGGCAATCAGCCCCAGCATTTT. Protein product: CASSLLQGGGNQPQHF.

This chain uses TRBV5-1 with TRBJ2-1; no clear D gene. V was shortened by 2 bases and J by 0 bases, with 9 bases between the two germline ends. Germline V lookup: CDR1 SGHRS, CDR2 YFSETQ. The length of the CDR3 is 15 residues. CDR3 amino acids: CASSFRTRSYNEQFF. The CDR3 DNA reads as TGCGCCAGCAGCTTCCGGACCCGCTCCTACAATGAGCAGTTCTTC. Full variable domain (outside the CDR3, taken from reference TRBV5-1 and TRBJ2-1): KAGVTQTPRYLIKTRGQQVTLSCSPISGHRSVSWYQQTPGQGLQFLFEYFSETQRNKGNFPGRFSGRQFSNSRSEMNVSTLELGDSALYLCASSFRTRSYNEQFFGPGTRLTVL.

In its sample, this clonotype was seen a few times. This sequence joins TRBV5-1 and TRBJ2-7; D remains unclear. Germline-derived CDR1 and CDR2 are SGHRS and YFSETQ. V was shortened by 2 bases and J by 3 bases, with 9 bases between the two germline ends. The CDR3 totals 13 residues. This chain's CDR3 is CASSLRNGYEQYF. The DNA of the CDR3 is TGCGCCAGCAGCTTACGGAATGGCTACGAGCAGTACTTC.